This T cell receptor (beta chain) was found in a study of blood T cells in healthy people across ages. Study findings and constraints: Without sorted subsets, naive and antigen-experienced compartments could not be conclusively compared. Changes seen in expanded clonotypes were possibly confounded by donor CMV status left unknown.

About this clonotype itself: The antigen is undetermined.

PCR was performed a second time for roughly 7 to 12 cycles using a sample-barcoded 5' primer and a J-beta primer mix. TCRdb processed the 5' RACE reads anew with MiXCR; each CDR3 protein has one entry. The table shows hundreds of thousands of distinct CDR3 sequences, with roughly 26% occurring only once. This sequence originates from a woman of 80 years or more in good health. The sequenced sample consisted of blood.

CDR3 in amino acids: CASSQAGAHYGYTF. CDR3 nucleotide sequence: TGTGCCAGCAGCCAAGCAGGGGCACACTATGGCTACACCTTC. The chain employs TRBV4-2 and TRBJ1-2, with a possible D match to TRBD1 (6 bases). The CDR3 consists of 14 residues. Germline V gene sequence: CDR1 LGHNA, CDR2 YNFKEQ. Trimming left V 1 base short and J 3 bases short, with 9 bases between.